This is a list of T cell receptor beta chains from one sample in a study of cytomegalovirus exposure and HLA in healthy donors. Produced via immunoSEQ multiplex PCR; TCRdb's table is partial and in-frame only. Of 150,000 to 200,000 clones in the sample, around 80% are singletons; the top ten hold around 6.5%. Material for sequencing was PBMCs. Every receptor here comes from a male donor in good health and CMV-seropositive. The CDR3 runs from the conserved cysteine through the conserved F or W. Each record gives: D gene, V gene, clone size, J gene, CDR3 DNA, CDR3 protein. The D gene is left open where the match is weak. Clone size appears in some rows only: once, few, many, or a class for an expanded clone.

NA,TRBV14,NA,TRBJ2-5,TGTGCCAGCAGCCAAGTCTTCAGGGCAAGGGAGACCCAGTACTTC,CASSQVFRARETQYF
NA,TRBV2,NA,TRBJ1-4,TGTGCCAGCAGTGGAAACAGGGAGAATGAAAAACTGTTTTTT,CASSGNRENEKLFF
NA,TRBV6-1,few,TRBJ1-1,TGTGCCAGCAGAAAGACAGGAATGAACACTGAAGCTTTCTTT,CASRKTGMNTEAFF
NA,TRBV6-4,NA,TRBJ2-7,TGTGCCAGCAGTAATAACAGGGCCGGCGAGCAGTACTTC,CASSNNRAGEQYF
TRBD2,TRBV5-1,NA,TRBJ2-6,TGCGCCAGCAGCTTGGTCCTAGCGGGTCGAAGCTCTGGGGCCAACGTCCTGACTTTC,CASSLVLAGRSSGANVLTF
TRBD1,TRBV5-1,NA,TRBJ2-7,TGCGCCAGCAGCGGGACGACAGGGACCTACGAGCAGTACTTC,CASSGTTGTYEQYF
NA,TRBV7-8,NA,TRBJ1-1,TGTGCCAGCAGCTTCCGAGCGCTCGGGACACTCACTGAAGCTTTCTTT,CASSFRALGTLTEAFF
NA,TRBV2,NA,TRBJ1-1,TGTGCCAGCAGAAGGGGTGGCACTGAAGCTTTCTTT,CASRRGGTEAFF
NA,TRBV18,NA,TRBJ2-5,TGTGCCAGCTCACCCGAGTCTCGCCGGGAGACCCAGTACTTC,CASSPESRRETQYF
TRBD1,TRBV7-8,NA,TRBJ2-7,TGTGCCAGCAGCCCTCGACAGGGTCTGGCTTCCGAGCAGTACTTC,CASSPRQGLASEQYF
TRBD1,TRBV6-1,NA,TRBJ2-3,TGTGCCAGCAGTGAAGGACAGGGGGCGAGGGATACGCAGTATTTT,CASSEGQGARDTQYF
TRBD1,TRBV30,NA,TRBJ2-5,TGTGCCTGGTGTGCCGGGACAGGGGTTGAGACCCAGTACTTC,CAWCAGTGVETQYF
NA,TRBV21-1,NA,TRBJ1-3,TGTGCCAGCAGCAAGAGGGACACCAGCTCTGGAAACACCATATATTTT,CASSKRDTSSGNTIYF
NA,TRBV14,NA,TRBJ2-3,TGTGCCAGCAGCCAAGATCAGAGGGAGAGCACAGATACGCAGTATTTT,CASSQDQRESTDTQYF
TRBD1,TRBV5-6,NA,TRBJ1-1,TGTGCCAGCAGCCCTCCGGGACAGCTGAACACTGAAGCTTTCTTT,CASSPPGQLNTEAFF
NA,TRBV9,NA,TRBJ1-2,TGTGCCAGCAGCGTAGGCCCAGGGAACTATGGCTACACCTTC,CASSVGPGNYGYTF
NA,TRBV2,once,TRBJ1-2,TGTGCCAGCAGTGAAGCGCGCGGGTTCTATGGCTACACCTTC,CASSEARGFYGYTF
TRBD2,TRBV7-6,NA,TRBJ2-3,TGTGCCAGCAGCCGGGCGGGAGAGCCAGATACGCAGTATTTT,CASSRAGEPDTQYF
NA,TRBV7-8,once,TRBJ2-3,TGTGCCAGCGCCCTGCAGTCCACAGATACGCAGTATTTT,CASALQSTDTQYF